These T cell receptor beta chains were read from a single sample in a study of T-cell reconstitution after alpha-beta-depleted transplantation in children. One entry per CDR3 protein results from TCRdb running MiXCR on the PCR reads. The sample holds some 9,700 distinct CDR3 sequences, 14% seen once. Sequencing used PBMCs, mostly from graft donor cells, obtained 60 days after TCRalphabeta/CD19-depleted stem cell transplant. These receptors all come from a male patient younger than 18 who had a stem cell transplant for acute lymphoblastic leukemia, so the T cells may come from the graft donor. Each CDR3 is given with its conserved first and last residue. Each record gives: D gene, clone size, V gene, J gene, CDR3 DNA, CDR3 protein. A D gene is named only where the DNA matches it firmly. Rows may omit the clone size; those that give it use once, few, many or a size class.

-,-,TRBV24-1,TRBJ1-4,TGTGCAACTAATGAAAAACTGTTTTTT,CATNEKLFF
-,many,TRBV6-5,TRBJ2-3,TGTGCCAGCAGTGACTCGGTGTGGAGAGATACGCAGTATTTT,CASSDSVWRDTQYF
-,many,TRBV28,TRBJ1-5,TGTGCCAGCACCCCCGGGGGTGTTATTGGTCAGCCCCAGCATTTT,CASTPGGVIGQPQHF
-,many,TRBV6-5,TRBJ1-1,TGTGCCAGCAGTTACCCCGGACAGCCCTCTGAAGCTTTCTTT,CASSYPGQPSEAFF
-,many,TRBV7-8,TRBJ2-3,TGTGCCAGCAGCTTAGGCAGGGGTTATACGCAGTATTTT,CASSLGRGYTQYF
TRBD1,-,TRBV7-9,TRBJ2-3,TGTGCCATGGGCCCGATGACAGGGCCCACACCGTATTTT,CAMGPMTGPTPYF
-,many,TRBV25-1,TRBJ1-1,TGTGCCAGCAGTGTCAGGGGAAGGACTGAAGCTTTCTTT,CASSVRGRTEAFF
TRBD1,-,TRBV6-5,TRBJ2-5,TGTGCCAGCGGTTACCAACACCGGACAGGGCTCGAGACCCAGTACTTC,CASGYQHRTGLETQYF
-,many,TRBV29-1,TRBJ2-2,TGCAGCGTTGATTGGTTGGCCACCGGGGAGCTGTTTTTT,CSVDWLATGELFF
TRBD2,many,TRBV9,TRBJ2-6,TGTGCCAGCAGCTCCTGGGGGGGCTCTGGGGCCAACGTCCTGACTTTC,CASSSWGGSGANVLTF
TRBD1,many,TRBV6-2/TRBV6-3,TRBJ2-1,TGTGCCAGCAGTTACTCGGGACAGGGGCGGCGGAATGAGCAGTTCTTC,CASSYSGQGRRNEQFF
-,many,TRBV12-3/TRBV12-4,TRBJ2-4,TGTGCCAGCAGTTCCGGACAGCAACTAGCCAAAAACATTCAGTACTTC,CASSSGQQLAKNIQYF
-,large,TRBV25-1,TRBJ1-2,-,CASSDPSGQGYGYTF
-,many,TRBV27,TRBJ2-1,TGTGCCAGCAGGTCAGGGGCTCCTAGGTCGGATGAGCAGTTCTTC,CASRSGAPRSDEQFF
-,many,TRBV7-2,TRBJ2-3,TGTGCCAGCAGCCCCCGACTAGATACGCAGTATTTT,CASSPRLDTQYF
-,few,TRBV11-2,TRBJ1-5,TGTGCCAGCAGCCCCCGCGGGATGATCCATAGCAATCAGCCCCAGCATTTT,CASSPRGMIHSNQPQHF
-,-,TRBV11-3,TRBJ2-7,TGTGCCAGCAGCTTAGGAAGCGCCTACGAGCAGTACTTC,CASSLGSAYEQYF
TRBD1,many,TRBV12-3/TRBV12-4,TRBJ1-1,TGTGCCAGCAGTTTCCGGGACAGGAACACTGAAGCTTTCTTT,CASSFRDRNTEAFF
-,-,TRBV11-2,TRBJ2-1,TGTGCCAGCAGCTTTGTGGGCAATGAGCAGTTCTTC,CASSFVGNEQFF